This note documents a single TCR beta chain sequence. The antigen is undetermined. The CDR3 extends over 14 amino acids. Per the germline V gene, CDR1 is SGHNT and CDR2 is YYREEE (reference sequence). The V end was cut by 4 bases, the J end by 6 bases, with 14 bases between. Here immunoSEQ multiplex PCR was the method, and the copy in TCRdb shows in-frame clones only, minus some. The sample has fewer than 400,000 clones, almost 90% seen once; the top ten hold about 5.4%. This record comes from a study of Ad26.COV2.S vaccination and SARS-CoV-2 variants. Across the study: Donor had been placed in the Ad26.COV2.S arm of the COV1001 trial. Ad26.COV2.S given intramuscularly, once or twice 56 days apart. Study results and limitations: An underestimation of total T cell responses may have resulted from the TCR breadth and depth analyses.

Treatment noted: 15 to 20 received Ad26.COV2.S at low or high dose, single or two shots; several received placebo; per-sample allocation not given. Collection of samples fell on day 63 after the first vaccine or placebo injection. The rearrangement links TRBV5-4 to TRBJ1-5; tentative D call: TRBD1 (6 bases). Sequencing was performed on peripheral blood, taken in a trial of Ad26.COV2.S vaccine versus placebo. The sequence came from a person between 18 and 60 years old who received the Ad26.COV2.S COVID-19 vaccine or a placebo. The CDR3 region has the DNA TGTGCCAGCAGCCTACAGGGAAATACTCAGCCCCAGCATTTT. Its translation is CASSLQGNTQPQHF.